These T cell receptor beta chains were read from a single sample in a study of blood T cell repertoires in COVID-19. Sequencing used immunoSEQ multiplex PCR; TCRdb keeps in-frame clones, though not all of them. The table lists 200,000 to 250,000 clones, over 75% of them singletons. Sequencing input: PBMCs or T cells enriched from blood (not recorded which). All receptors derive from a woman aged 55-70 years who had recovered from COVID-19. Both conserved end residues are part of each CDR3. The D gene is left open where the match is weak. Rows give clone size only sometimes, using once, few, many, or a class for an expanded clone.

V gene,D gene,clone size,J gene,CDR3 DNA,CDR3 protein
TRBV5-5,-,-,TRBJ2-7,TGTGCCAGCAGCTCCGTGTATGAGGGCGCCTACGAGCAGTACTTC,CASSSVYEGAYEQYF
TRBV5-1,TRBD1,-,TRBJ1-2,TGCGCCAGCAGCTTTTCTTCCGGGACAGGGTCATCTAACTATGGCTACACCTTC,CASSFSSGTGSSNYGYTF
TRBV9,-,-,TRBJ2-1,TGTGCCAGCAGCCCAACAGGGATTTCGGGCAATGAGCAGTTCTTC,CASSPTGISGNEQFF
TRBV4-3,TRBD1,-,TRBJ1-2,TGCGCCAGCAGCCAAGATCTACGGACAGGGACCTACTATGGCTACACCTTC,CASSQDLRTGTYYGYTF
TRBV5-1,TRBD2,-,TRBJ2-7,TGCGCCAGCAGCAAGGGACTAGCGGGAACCTACGAGCAGTACTTC,CASSKGLAGTYEQYF
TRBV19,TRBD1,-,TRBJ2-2,TGTGCCAGTAGTATGGGACAGGGTACCGGGGAGCTGTTTTTT,CASSMGQGTGELFF
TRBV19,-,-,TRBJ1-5,TGTGCCAGTAGTATTAAGGGGGGGTATAGCAATCAGCCCCAGCATTTT,CASSIKGGYSNQPQHF
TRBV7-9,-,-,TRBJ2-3,TGTGCCAGCAGCTTTAACCTTGGGGGGGATACGCAGTATTTT,CASSFNLGGDTQYF
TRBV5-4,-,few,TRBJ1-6,TGTGCCAGCAGCTTGCAGGGTTTTAATTCACCCCTCCACTTT,CASSLQGFNSPLHF
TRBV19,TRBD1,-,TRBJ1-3,TGTGCCAGTACCAAGACAGGGGCCGGAAACACCATATATTTT,CASTKTGAGNTIYF
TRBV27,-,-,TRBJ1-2,TGTGCCAGCAGTTACAATCACAGGGTAAACTATGGCTACACCTTC,CASSYNHRVNYGYTF
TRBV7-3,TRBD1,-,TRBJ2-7,TGTGCCAGCAGCTTAACAGGGGGCGCAGGCTACGAGCAGTACTTC,CASSLTGGAGYEQYF
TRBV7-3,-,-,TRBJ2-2,TGTGCCAGCAGCTTAACTAGTAGCGGGGAGCTGTTTTTT,CASSLTSSGELFF
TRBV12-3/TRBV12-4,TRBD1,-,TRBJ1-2,TGTGCCAGCAGTCCTACAGGGGGTGGCTACACCTTC,CASSPTGGGYTF
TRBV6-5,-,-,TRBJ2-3,TGTGCCAGCAGTTACTCGATTGGCCAGATCACAGATACGCAGTATTTT,CASSYSIGQITDTQYF
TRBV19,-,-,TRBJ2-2,TGTGCCAGTAGCAAAAGGGGGGGCCAAAACACCGGGGAGCTGTTTTTT,CASSKRGGQNTGELFF
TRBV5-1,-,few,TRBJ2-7,TGCGCCAGCAGCTTGGGCCCCCAGACGGGTTCCGAGCAGTACTTC,CASSLGPQTGSEQYF
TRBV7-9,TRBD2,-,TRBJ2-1,TGTGCCAGCAGCTCTAGCGGGGCCTCCGGCAATGAGCAGTTCTTC,CASSSSGASGNEQFF
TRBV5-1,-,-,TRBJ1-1,TGCGCCAGCAGCTTGGTTCAGGGGAACACTGAAGCTTTCTTT,CASSLVQGNTEAFF
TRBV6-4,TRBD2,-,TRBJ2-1,TGTGCCAGCAGTGACTCTCCAGGCGGGAGTTCCTACAATGAGCAGTTCTTC,CASSDSPGGSSYNEQFF
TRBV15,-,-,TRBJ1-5,TGTGCCACCTCAGCAGGGCTCAATCAGCCCCAGCATTTT,CATSAGLNQPQHF
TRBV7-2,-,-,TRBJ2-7,TGTGCCAGCAGCTTAGCGGGAGTCCCCTACGAGCAGTACTTC,CASSLAGVPYEQYF
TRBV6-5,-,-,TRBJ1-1,TGTGCCAGCAGTTACAAGGACGGAGGAGCTTTCTTT,CASSYKDGGAFF
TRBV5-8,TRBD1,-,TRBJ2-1,TGTGCCAGCAGCTTGGAAGGACAGGTAGACAATGAGCAGTTCTTC,CASSLEGQVDNEQFF
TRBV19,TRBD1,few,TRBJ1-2,TGTGCCAGTACCTTCGCCGGGGACAGGGAAGGCTACACCTTC,CASTFAGDREGYTF
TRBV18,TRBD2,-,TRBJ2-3,TGTGCCAGCTCACCAGTAGGACTAGCGAGCGGTAGGACAGATACGCAGTATTTT,CASSPVGLASGRTDTQYF
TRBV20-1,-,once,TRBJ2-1,TGCAGTGCTCGTACCAGTAATGAGCAGTTCTTC,CSARTSNEQFF
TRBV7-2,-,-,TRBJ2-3,TGTGCCAGCAGCTTAGCTGTGGCCACAGATACGCAGTATTTT,CASSLAVATDTQYF
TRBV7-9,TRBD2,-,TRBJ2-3,TGTGCCAGCAGCTTAGCGAGGGGACTAGCGGGAGGAGCAGATACGCAGTATTTT,CASSLARGLAGGADTQYF
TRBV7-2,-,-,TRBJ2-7,TGTGCCAGCAGCCCCCTAGGGCAGGGCCCCGAGCAGTACTTC,CASSPLGQGPEQYF
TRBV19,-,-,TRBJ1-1,TGTGCCAGTAGGGACAGAAGTCGGGACACTGAAGCTTTCTTT,CASRDRSRDTEAFF
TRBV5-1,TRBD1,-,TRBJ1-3,TGCGCCAGCGCGTTAGGACAGGGTGGCTCTGGAAACACCATATATTTT,CASALGQGGSGNTIYF
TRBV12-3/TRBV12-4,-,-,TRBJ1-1,TGTGCCAGCAGTTTAGCGGGGAGGGGTGAAGCTTTCTTT,CASSLAGRGEAFF
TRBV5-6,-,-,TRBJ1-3,TGTGCCAGCAGCTTGGCCATCGGAAACACCATATATTTT,CASSLAIGNTIYF
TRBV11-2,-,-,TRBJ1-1,TGTGCCAGCAGATTGGGCCAGGGGCACACTGAAGCTTTCTTT,CASRLGQGHTEAFF
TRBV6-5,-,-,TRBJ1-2,TGTGCCAGCAGGGGAGGTGGGACTTCTAACTATGGCTACACCTTC,CASRGGGTSNYGYTF
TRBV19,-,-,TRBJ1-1,TGTGCCAGTAGCCCCCCAGGTCGCCTGAACACTGAAGCTTTCTTT,CASSPPGRLNTEAFF
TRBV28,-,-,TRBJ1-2,TGTGCCAGCAGCTCCGGGAGCAACTATGGCTACACCTTC,CASSSGSNYGYTF
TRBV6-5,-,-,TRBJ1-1,TGTGCCAGCAGTTACTCGGGACTGGGCACTGAAGCTTTCTTT,CASSYSGLGTEAFF
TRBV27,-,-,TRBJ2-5,TGTGCCAGCAGTTTCCGGCCGGGAGAGACCCAGTACTTC,CASSFRPGETQYF
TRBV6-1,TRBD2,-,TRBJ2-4,TGTGCCAGCAGTGAAGAGTGGCTAGCGGGGGTCAAAAACATTCAGTACTTC,CASSEEWLAGVKNIQYF
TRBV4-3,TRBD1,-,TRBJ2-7,TGCGCCAGCAGCGGGGGGACAGGGGAATACGAGCAGTACTTC,CASSGGTGEYEQYF
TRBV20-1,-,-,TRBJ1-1,TGCAGTGCTAGGGCTCCAGCTGAAGCTTTCTTT,CSARAPAEAFF
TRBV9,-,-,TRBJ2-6,TGTGCCAGCAGCGCCCGAGGAGATTCTGGGGCCAACGTCCTGACTTTC,CASSARGDSGANVLTF
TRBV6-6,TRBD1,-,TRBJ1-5,TGTGCCAGCAGTTACCTCTCAGGGGGTAATCAGCCCCAGCATTTT,CASSYLSGGNQPQHF
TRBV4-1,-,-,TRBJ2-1,TGCGCCAGCAGCCAAGATCAGGGGATGGCTGAGCAGTTCTTC,CASSQDQGMAEQFF
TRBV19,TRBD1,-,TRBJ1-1,TGTGCCAGTAGTACCTGGGGGACAGAGTTACTGAACACTGAAGCTTTCTTT,CASSTWGTELLNTEAFF
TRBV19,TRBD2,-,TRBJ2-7,TGTGCCAGCTCAAGCCAGGCTAGCGGGGGACGCGAGCAGTACTTC,CASSSQASGGREQYF
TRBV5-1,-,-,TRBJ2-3,TGCGCCAGCAGCTTGAGAGCAGGGGAAGCAGATACGCAGTATTTT,CASSLRAGEADTQYF
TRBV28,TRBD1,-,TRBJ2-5,TGTGCCAGCAGAGAGGGACAGTACGTAGTCGAGACCCAGTACTTC,CASREGQYVVETQYF
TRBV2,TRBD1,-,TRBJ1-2,TGTGCCAGCAGTCCCGGGACAGACTATGGCTACACCTTC,CASSPGTDYGYTF
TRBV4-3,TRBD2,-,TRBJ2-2,TGCGCCAGCAGCCTCGCAGCGGGGGGGCCGGGAACCGGGGAGCTGTTTTTT,CASSLAAGGPGTGELFF
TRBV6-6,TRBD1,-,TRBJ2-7,TGTGCCAGCAGTTGGGGACAGGGGGAAGGCGAGCAGTACTTC,CASSWGQGEGEQYF